This T cell receptor (beta chain) was retrieved from a study of blood T cell repertoires in COVID-19. Study-level information: Spain, Italy and the United States supplied samples that represented acute and convalescent COVID-19. PBMCs, B-cell-depleted T cells, or T cells provided the cDNA or gDNA that made up the material.

Data came from immunoSEQ multiplex PCR; TCRdb stores just in-frame clones and leaves some out. The sample lists about 130,000 clones, around 74% occurring once. This CDR3 region has 15 residues. V was clipped by 0 bases and J by 5 bases, with 14 bases between them. Germline V gene sequence: CDR1 SGHNT, CDR2 YYREEE (reference sequence). This TCR came from a man in his 60s with acute or convalescent COVID-19. The chain has TRBV5-4 and TRBJ2-5, with TRBD1 as a possible D gene (5 bases). Material for sequencing was peripheral blood. CDR3 nucleotides: TGTGCCAGCAGCTTGGGGCGTGGGGCTGGGGAGACCCAGTACTTC. Amino acids: CASSLGRGAGETQYF. Together with reference TRBV5-4 and TRBJ2-5, the CDR3 gives the full variable domain: ETGVTQSPTHLIKTRGQQVTLRCSSQSGHNTVSWYQQALGQGPQFIFQYYREEENGRGNFPPRFSGLQFPNYSSELNVNALELDDSALYLCASSLGRGAGETQYFGPGTRLLVL.